This TCR beta chain is drawn from a study of T cell changes during pregnancy in multiple sclerosis. This clone was observed once. TCRdb keeps only in-frame clones here, not all; method: immunoSEQ multiplex PCR. The sample records 75,000 to 100,000 clones, roughly 91% being singletons. This CDR3 has 14 residues. J lost 1 base, V lost 7 bases, and 4 bases had no gene match. Germline V lookup: CDR1 MDHEN, CDR2 SYDVKM. The rearrangement links TRBV28 to TRBJ2-3; 8 nucleotides align to TRBD2. This sequence was found in a female donor in good health, enrolled as a control in a pregnancy study. The starting material was peripheral blood, obtained after pregnancy. The CDR3 DNA sequence: TGTGCCAGCACCATGACTAGCGGCACAGATACGCAGTATTTT. This encodes CASTMTSGTDTQYF.